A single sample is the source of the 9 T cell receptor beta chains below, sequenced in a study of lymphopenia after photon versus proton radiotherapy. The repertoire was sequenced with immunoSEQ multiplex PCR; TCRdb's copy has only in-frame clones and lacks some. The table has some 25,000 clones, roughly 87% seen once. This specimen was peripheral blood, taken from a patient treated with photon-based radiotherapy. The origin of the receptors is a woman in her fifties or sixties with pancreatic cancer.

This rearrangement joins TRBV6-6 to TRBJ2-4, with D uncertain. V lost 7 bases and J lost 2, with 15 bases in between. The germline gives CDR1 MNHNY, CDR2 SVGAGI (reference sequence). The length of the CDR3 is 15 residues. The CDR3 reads CASIAGVGSKNIQYF. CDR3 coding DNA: TGTGCCAGCATCGCTGGGGTGGGTTCCAAAAACATTCAGTACTTC.

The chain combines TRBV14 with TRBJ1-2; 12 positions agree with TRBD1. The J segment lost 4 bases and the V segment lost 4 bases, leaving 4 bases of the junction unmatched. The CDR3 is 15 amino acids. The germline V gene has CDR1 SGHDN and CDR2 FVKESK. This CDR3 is CASSPPGQGAYGYTF. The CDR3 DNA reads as TGTGCCAGCAGCCCACCGGGACAGGGGGCCTATGGCTACACCTTC.

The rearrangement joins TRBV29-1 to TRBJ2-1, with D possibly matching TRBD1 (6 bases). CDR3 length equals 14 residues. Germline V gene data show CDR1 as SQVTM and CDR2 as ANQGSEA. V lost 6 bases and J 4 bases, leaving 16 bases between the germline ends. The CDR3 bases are TGCAGCGTCGAAAGCCGGGACACTTACAATGAGCAGTTCTTC. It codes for CSVESRDTYNEQFF.

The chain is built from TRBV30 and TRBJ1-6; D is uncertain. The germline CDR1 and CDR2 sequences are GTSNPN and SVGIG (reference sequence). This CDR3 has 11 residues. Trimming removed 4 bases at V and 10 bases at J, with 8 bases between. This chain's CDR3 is CAWNRGSPLHF. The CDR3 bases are TGTGCCTGGAATAGAGGATCACCCCTCCACTTT.

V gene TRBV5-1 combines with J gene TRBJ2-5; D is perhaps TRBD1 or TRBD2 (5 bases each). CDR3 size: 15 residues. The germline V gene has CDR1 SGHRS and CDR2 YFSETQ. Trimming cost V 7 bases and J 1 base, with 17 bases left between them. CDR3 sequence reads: CASGERGSVQETQYF. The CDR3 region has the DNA TGCGCCAGCGGTGAGAGGGGCTCGGTCCAAGAGACCCAGTACTTC.

In DNA form, the CDR3 reads TGTGCCAGCAGCAAAGGGTCGGGAGGCGGGGAGACCCAGTACTTC. As protein: CASSKGSGGGETQYF. This chain joins TRBV7-3 and TRBJ2-5; 7 nucleotides line up with TRBD2. Germline values: CDR1 SGHTA, CDR2 FQGTGA. The CDR3 is made up of 15 amino acids. Trimming took 5 bases from V and 5 from J; bases not matched to a gene: 11.

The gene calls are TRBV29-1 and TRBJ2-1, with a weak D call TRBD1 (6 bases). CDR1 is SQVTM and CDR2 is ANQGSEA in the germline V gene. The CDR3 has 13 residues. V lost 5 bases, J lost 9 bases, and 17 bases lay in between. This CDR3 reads CSVSTGDRSEQFF. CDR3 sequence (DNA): TGCAGCGTTTCGACAGGCGATAGGAGTGAGCAGTTCTTC.

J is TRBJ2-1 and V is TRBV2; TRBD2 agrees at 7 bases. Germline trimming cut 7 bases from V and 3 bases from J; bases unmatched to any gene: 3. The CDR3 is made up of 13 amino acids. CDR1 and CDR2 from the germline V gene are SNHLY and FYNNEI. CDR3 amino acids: CASTGLNYNEQFF. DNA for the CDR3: TGTGCCAGCACGGGACTAAACTACAATGAGCAGTTCTTC.

CDR3: CASSFRSEPGNTIYF. The CDR3 DNA is TGTGCCAGCAGCTTCCGTTCGGAACCTGGAAACACCATATATTTT. The rearrangement uses TRBV21-1 and TRBJ1-3. TRBV21-1 is noted as a pseudogene. The CDR3 totals 15 residues.